The 16 T cell receptor beta chains presented below share a single source sample, sequenced in a study of spatial heterogeneity in lung cancer. Time point specified: sample taken at primary tumor resection. Tumor, nontumor lung or frozen PBMC supplied whole RNA, sequenced without sorting. TCRdb reprocessed the 5' RACE reads with MiXCR, giving one entry per CDR3 protein. Of tens of thousands of distinct CDR3 sequences in the sample, around 13% are singletons; the top ten hold about 4.6%. The sequencing here drew on PBMCs, taken at surgery. These receptors were obtained from a male donor with early-stage non-small cell lung cancer.

V and J are TRBV12-3 or TRBV12-4 and TRBJ2-5; D gene ambiguous. CDR3 length equals 13 residues. Deletions cut 7 bases from V and 0 bases from J, with 9 bases between. CDR3 nucleotide sequence: TGTGCCAGCAATCCGGAGTACCAAGAGACCCAGTACTTC. Residues: CASNPEYQETQYF.

This clonotype was observed a handful of times. The chain recombines TRBV27 with TRBJ2-7, with TRBD1 matching 7 bases. Germline V gene sequence: CDR1 MNHEY, CDR2 SMNVEV (reference sequence). This CDR3 contains 14 residues. V shed 5 bases and J 6 bases; nucleotides not matched to a gene: 10. In DNA, the CDR3 is TGTGCCAGCAGTCCCGGACAGGAGACGGGCGAGCAGTACTTC. Its protein is CASSPGQETGEQYF.

CDR3 in DNA: TGTGCCAGCAGTTGGCGACTAGCGGGGCAAGAGACCCAGTACTTC. Translated: CASSWRLAGQETQYF. The rearrangement links TRBV6-5 to TRBJ2-5; TRBD2 matches at 11 bases. With 4 bases clipped from V and 2 bases from J, the junction kept 3 bases outside the gene matches. CDR1 and CDR2 (germline): MNHEY, SVGAGI. This CDR3 region has 15 residues.

This clonotype was picked up a small number of times. The chain links TRBV6-2 or TRBV6-3 to TRBJ2-7, with D possibly TRBD1 on 5 matching bases. The CDR3 has 13 residues. Germline CDR1 and CDR2: MNHEY and SVGEGT. The V end lost 6 bases, the J end lost 1 base, and 10 bases lay between the germline ends. DNA for the CDR3: TGTGCCAGCAGGAACCCAGGGTCCTACGAGCAGTACTTC. As protein: CASRNPGSYEQYF.

This clonotype was detected a few times. V gene TRBV3-1 combines with J gene TRBJ2-3, with unresolved D. This CDR3 is 15 amino acids long. Germline assignment: CDR1 LGHDT and CDR2 YNNKEL (reference sequence). V shed 1 base and J shed 0 bases, with 8 bases lying between them. CDR3 protein: CASSQGTASTDTQYF. CDR3 DNA sequence: TGTGCCAGCAGCCAAGGTACGGCTAGCACAGATACGCAGTATTTT.

This clonotype was observed a handful of times. The CDR3 DNA reads as TGCGCCAGCAGCTATCGGGAGGGCCGGGATACGCAGTATTTT. It specifies CASSYREGRDTQYF. The gene calls are TRBV5-1 and TRBJ2-3, with TRBD2 matching 8 bases. The V gene's germline CDR1 is SGHRS and CDR2 YFSETQ. J gave up 6 bases and V 3 bases, and 6 bases lay outside the gene matches. The CDR3 has 14 amino acids.

The chain couples TRBV5-1 to TRBJ1-1; the D is unclear. V was trimmed by 1 base and J by 4 bases, leaving 11 bases between them. CDR3 length: 14 residues. CDR1 is SGHRS, CDR2 YFSETQ, per germline. The CDR3 spells CASSLSAVGTEAFF. Here the CDR3 DNA reads TGCGCCAGCAGCTTGAGCGCAGTAGGCACTGAAGCTTTCTTT.

The table lists this clonotype with a few counts. This sequence joins TRBV6-2 or TRBV6-3 and TRBJ2-3, with D perhaps matching TRBD1 (5 bases). The V end lost 8 bases, the J end lost 8 bases, and 14 bases lay between the germline ends. CDR1 and CDR2 from the germline V gene are MNHEY and SVGEGT. The CDR3 is 12 amino acids. CDR3 DNA sequence: TGTGCCAGCTCTAGACAGCTACGTACGCAGTATTTT. It specifies CASSRQLRTQYF.

The gene calls are TRBV28 and TRBJ1-1, with no clear D. V lost 3 bases and J 5 bases, leaving 19 bases between the germline ends. Germline-derived CDR1 and CDR2 are MDHEN and SYDVKM. CDR3 length: 16 amino acids. CDR3 amino acids: CASSFGWQPQGTEAFF. The CDR3 nucleotides read TGTGCCAGCAGTTTCGGCTGGCAGCCTCAAGGGACTGAAGCTTTCTTT.

V gene TRBV7-9 combines with J gene TRBJ1-1; D call uncertain. The CDR3 has 14 amino acids. In germline, CDR1 is SEHNR, CDR2 FQNEAQ (reference sequence). The ends were cut back, 5 bases at V and 5 bases at J, with 15 bases in the middle. The CDR3 spells CASSPLGARTEAFF. The CDR3 DNA reads TGTGCCAGCAGCCCTCTTGGAGCGAGGACTGAAGCTTTCTTT.

This clonotype was observed a handful of times. The rearrangement links TRBV10-1 to TRBJ2-1, with D unresolved. Germline-derived CDR1 and CDR2 are WNHNN and SYGVQD (reference sequence). The CDR3 sequence is 13 residues long. The V end was cut by 5 bases, the J end by 0 bases, with 5 bases between. In nucleotides, the CDR3 is TGCGCCAGCAGTACCAGCTCCTACAATGAGCAGTTCTTC. Its protein product is CASSTSSYNEQFF.

This clonotype was detected only a few times. V usage is TRBV12-5 and J usage is TRBJ2-1; 10 bases are shared with TRBD2. Germline trimming cut 2 bases from V and 15 bases from J; bases unmatched to any gene: 7. In germline, CDR1 is LGHNT, CDR2 FRNRAP. CDR3 length: 13 amino acids. CDR3 residues: CASGLPSGSHPFF. Here the CDR3 DNA reads TGTGCTAGTGGTTTGCCTAGCGGGAGTCATCCGTTCTTC. Together with reference TRBV12-5 and TRBJ2-1, the CDR3 gives the full variable domain: DARVTQTPRHKVTEMGQEVTMRCQPILGHNTVFWYRQTMMQGLELLAYFRNRAPLDDSGMPKDRFSAEMPDATLATLKIQPSEPRDSAVYFCASGLPSGSHPFFGPGTRLTVL.

The V call is TRBV29-1, the J call TRBJ2-2; 13 bases line up with TRBD2. The CDR3 loop spans 15 amino acids. CDR1 SQVTM and CDR2 ANQGSEA come from the germline V gene. V trimming: 7 bases; J trimming: 6 bases; junction bases outside the gene matches: 8. The CDR3 DNA reads as TGCAGCGCCCAGGGGACTAGCGGGAAAGCCGGGGAGCTGTTTTTT. It is translated as CSAQGTSGKAGELFF.

This clonotype was recorded many times. This chain uses TRBV29-1 with TRBJ1-1; TRBD1 is a possible D gene (6 bases). This CDR3 has 13 residues. Trimming took off 5 bases at V and 3 bases at J, with 13 bases between the two ends. From germline, CDR1 is SQVTM and CDR2 ANQGSEA. The CDR3 region has the DNA TGCAGCGTTAGAGGACAGTGGGACACTGAAGCTTTCTTT. As protein: CSVRGQWDTEAFF.

CDR3 in amino acids: CASSLEGLNYEQYF. DNA of the CDR3: TGTGCCAGCAGTTTAGAGGGATTAAACTACGAGCAGTACTTC. The rearrangement joins TRBV28 to TRBJ2-7; D is possibly TRBD2 (5 bases). Germline lookup yields CDR1 MDHEN and CDR2 SYDVKM. This CDR3 has 14 residues. The ends were cut back, 2 bases at V and 3 bases at J, with 11 bases in the middle.

The chain recombines TRBV3-1 with TRBJ1-5; D perhaps matches TRBD1 (5 bases). Per the germline V gene, CDR1 is LGHDT and CDR2 is YNNKEL (reference sequence). Trimming removed 0 bases at V and 2 bases at J, with 8 bases between. This CDR3 spans 15 amino acids. The CDR3 DNA is TGTGCCAGCAGCCAAGACAGGGATGGCAATCAGCCCCAGCATTTT. This translates into CASSQDRDGNQPQHF.